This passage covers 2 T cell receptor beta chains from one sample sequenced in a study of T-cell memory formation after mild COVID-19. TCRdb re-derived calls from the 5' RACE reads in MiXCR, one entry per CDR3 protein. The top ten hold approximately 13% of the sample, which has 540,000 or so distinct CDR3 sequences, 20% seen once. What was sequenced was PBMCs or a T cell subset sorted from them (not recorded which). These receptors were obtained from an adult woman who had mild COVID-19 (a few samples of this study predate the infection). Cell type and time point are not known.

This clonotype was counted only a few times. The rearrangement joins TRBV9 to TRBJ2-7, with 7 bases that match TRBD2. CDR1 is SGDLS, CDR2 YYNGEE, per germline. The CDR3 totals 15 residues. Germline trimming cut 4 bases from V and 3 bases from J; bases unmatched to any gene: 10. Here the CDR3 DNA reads TGTGCCAGCAGCCCCACCGTGGGGGGGAGCTACGAGCAGTACTTC. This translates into CASSPTVGGSYEQYF.

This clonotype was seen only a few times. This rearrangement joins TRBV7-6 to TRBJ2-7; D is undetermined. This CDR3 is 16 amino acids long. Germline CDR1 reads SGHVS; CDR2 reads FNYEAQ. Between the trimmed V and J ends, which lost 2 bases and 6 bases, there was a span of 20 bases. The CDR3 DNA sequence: TGTGCCAGCAGCTTAAGTCGTCTGACCCTCGGTGGCGAGCAGTACTTC. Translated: CASSLSRLTLGGEQYF. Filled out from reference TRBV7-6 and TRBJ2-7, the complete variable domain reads GAGVSQSPRYKVTKRGQDVALRCDPISGHVSLYWYRQALGQGPEFLTYFNYEAQQDKSGLPNDRFSAERPEGSISTLTIQRTEQRDSAMYRCASSLSRLTLGGEQYFGPGTRLTVT.